This record covers a single T cell receptor beta chain. This record belongs to a study of T cells after yellow fever vaccination. CDR1 DFQATT and CDR2 SNEGSKA come from the germline V gene (reference sequence). V gave up 6 bases and J gave up 4 bases; unmatched junction bases: 10. This CDR3 has 15 amino acids. A universal primer site and UMIs were added as TCR cDNA was made by 5'RACE template switching. TCRdb processed the 5' RACE reads anew with MiXCR; each CDR3 protein has one entry. The sample shows some 350,000 distinct CDR3 sequences, approximately 6% of them seen only once. The sequence was collected from a man under 40 who received the YFV17D yellow fever vaccine. Material: PBMCs, obtained 5 days after the yellow fever booster vaccination. This chain joins TRBV20-1 and TRBJ2-3, with TRBD2 matching over 10 bases. CDR3 protein: CSANGAGGMADTQYF. The CDR3 nucleotides are TGCAGTGCCAACGGAGCGGGAGGGATGGCAGATACGCAGTATTTT.